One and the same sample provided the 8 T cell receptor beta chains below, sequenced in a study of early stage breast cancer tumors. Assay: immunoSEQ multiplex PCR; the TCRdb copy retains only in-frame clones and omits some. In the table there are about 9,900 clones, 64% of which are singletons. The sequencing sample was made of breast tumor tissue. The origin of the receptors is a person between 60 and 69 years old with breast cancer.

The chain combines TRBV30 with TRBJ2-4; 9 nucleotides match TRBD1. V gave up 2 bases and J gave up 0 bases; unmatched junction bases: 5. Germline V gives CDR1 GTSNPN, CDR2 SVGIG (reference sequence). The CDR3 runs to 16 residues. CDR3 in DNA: TGTGCCTGGAGTACCGGGACAGGGATAGCCAAAAACATTCAGTACTTC. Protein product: CAWSTGTGIAKNIQYF.

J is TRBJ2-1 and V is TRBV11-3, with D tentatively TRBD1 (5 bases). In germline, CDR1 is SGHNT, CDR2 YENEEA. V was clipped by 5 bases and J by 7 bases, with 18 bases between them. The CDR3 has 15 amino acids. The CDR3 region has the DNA TGTGCCAGCAGCACCGGACATTTAAAATGGAATGAGCAGTTCTTC. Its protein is CASSTGHLKWNEQFF.

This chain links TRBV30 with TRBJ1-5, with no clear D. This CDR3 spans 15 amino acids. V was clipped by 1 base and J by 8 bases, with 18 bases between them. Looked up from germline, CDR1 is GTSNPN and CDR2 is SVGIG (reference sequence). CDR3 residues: CAWSGPSAGGKPQHF. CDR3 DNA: TGTGCCTGGAGTGGACCCTCTGCGGGCGGGAAGCCCCAGCATTTT.

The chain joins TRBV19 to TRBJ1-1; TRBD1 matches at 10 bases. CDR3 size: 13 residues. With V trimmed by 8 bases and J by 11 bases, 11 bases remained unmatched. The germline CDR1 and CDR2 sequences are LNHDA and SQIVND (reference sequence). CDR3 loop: CASRLGQGLVAFF. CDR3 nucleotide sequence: TGTGCCAGTCGATTGGGACAGGGGCTAGTGGCTTTCTTT.

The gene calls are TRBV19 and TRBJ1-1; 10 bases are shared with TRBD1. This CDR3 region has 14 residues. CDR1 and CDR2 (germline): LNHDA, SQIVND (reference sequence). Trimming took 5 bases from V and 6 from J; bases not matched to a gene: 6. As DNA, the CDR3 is TGTGCCAGTAGTCCTGGGGACAGGGGATCTGAAGCTTTCTTT. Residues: CASSPGDRGSEAFF.

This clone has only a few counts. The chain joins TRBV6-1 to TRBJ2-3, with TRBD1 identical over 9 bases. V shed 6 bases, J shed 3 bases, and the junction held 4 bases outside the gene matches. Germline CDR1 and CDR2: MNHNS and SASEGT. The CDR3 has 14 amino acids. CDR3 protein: CASRPGQGTDTQYF. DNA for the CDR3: TGTGCCAGCAGACCGGGACAGGGTACAGATACGCAGTATTTT.

The CDR3 loop is CASSEVPGLAETDTQYF. DNA for the CDR3: TGTGCCAGCAGTGAAGTCCCGGGACTAGCGGAGACAGATACGCAGTATTTT. The chain has TRBV6-1 and TRBJ2-3, with 11 bases lining up with TRBD2. Trimming took 1 base from V and 3 from J; bases not matched to a gene: 6. This CDR3 is 17 amino acids long. Germline values: CDR1 MNHNS, CDR2 SASEGT.

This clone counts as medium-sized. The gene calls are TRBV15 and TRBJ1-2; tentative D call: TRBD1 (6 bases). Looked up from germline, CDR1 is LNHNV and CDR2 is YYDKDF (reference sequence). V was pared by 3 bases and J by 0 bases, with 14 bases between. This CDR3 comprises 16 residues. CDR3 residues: CATSSFTQGANYGYTF. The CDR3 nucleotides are TGTGCCACCAGCAGTTTTACACAGGGAGCTAACTATGGCTACACCTTC. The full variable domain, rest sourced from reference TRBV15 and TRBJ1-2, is DAMVIQNPRYQVTQFGKPVTLSCSQTLNHNVMYWYQQKSSQAPKLLFHYYDKDFNNEADTPDNFQSRRPNTSFCFLDIRSPGLGDTAMYLCATSSFTQGANYGYTFGSGTRLTVV.